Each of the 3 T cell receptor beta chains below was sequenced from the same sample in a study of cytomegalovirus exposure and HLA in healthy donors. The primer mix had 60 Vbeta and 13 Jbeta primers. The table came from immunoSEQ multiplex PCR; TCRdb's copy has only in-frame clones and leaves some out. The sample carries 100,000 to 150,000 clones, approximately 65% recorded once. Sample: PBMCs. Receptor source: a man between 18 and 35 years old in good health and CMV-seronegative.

CDR3 amino acids: CASSLGQIDSSTDTQYF. CDR3 DNA: TGTGCCAGCAGCTTAGGGCAGATTGATTCTAGCACAGATACGCAGTATTTT. J is TRBJ2-3 and V is TRBV11-3; D ambiguous. Germline-derived CDR1 and CDR2 are SGHNT and YENEEA. The CDR3 loop spans 17 amino acids. V lost 1 base and J 0 bases, leaving 14 bases between the germline ends.

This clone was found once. The DNA of the CDR3 is TGTGCCAGCAGTTTCCCTAGAACCCCCTACGAGCAGTACTTC. It yields the protein CASSFPRTPYEQYF. This chain uses TRBV28 with TRBJ2-5; D is uncertain. The J call may be in error: the DNA end matches TRBJ2-7 better. CDR3 length equals 14 residues. Germline CDR1 is MDHEN and CDR2 is SYDVKM.

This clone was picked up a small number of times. The chain's CDR3 is CASRLAGDYNEQFF. The CDR3 coding sequence is TGTGCCAGTAGGCTAGCGGGGGACTACAATGAGCAGTTCTTC. The chain employs TRBV19 and TRBJ2-1; 10 bases are shared with TRBD2. There are 14 residues in the CDR3. V lost 6 bases and J lost 3; bases outside the gene matches: 2. Germline CDR1 reads LNHDA; CDR2 reads SQIVND (reference sequence).